A selection of T cell receptor beta chains follows, all from one sample in a study of OX40 agonist ivuxolimab in advanced cancers. TCRdb's table, derived via immunoSEQ multiplex PCR, lists solely in-frame clones and lacks some. The sample contains tens of thousands of clones, around 79% of which appear only once. Source: CD4+ or CD8+ T cells sorted from blood, taken in a trial of the OX40 agonist ivuxolimab. The origin of the receptors is an adult with an advanced solid tumor such as melanoma, head and neck, liver or kidney cancer. CDR3s include the opening cysteine and the closing phenylalanine or tryptophan. The order of the fields is D gene, CDR3 length, clone size, V gene, J gene, CDR3 protein, CDR3 DNA. The D gene is left open where the match is weak. For some rows the clone size is stated as once, few or many, or as a class when expanded; others skip it.

>TRBD1|15|.|TRBV14|TRBJ2-3
CASSPTGGLADTQYF
TGTGCCAGCAGCCCGACAGGGGGCTTGGCAGATACGCAGTATTTT
>.|15|.|TRBV27|TRBJ1-5
CASTPGAGSNQPQHF
TGTGCCAGCACCCCGGGGGCAGGGAGCAATCAGCCCCAGCATTTT
>.|13|once|TRBV29-1|TRBJ2-3
CSVDATSIDTQYF
TGCAGCGTTGATGCGACTTCCATAGATACGCAGTATTTT
>.|14|.|TRBV2|TRBJ2-7
CASSERVRSYEQYF
TGTGCCAGCAGTGAAAGGGTTCGGAGTTACGAGCAGTACTTC
>TRBD2|11|.|TRBV2|TRBJ2-7
CASGEGYEQYF
TGTGCCAGCGGGGAGGGGTACGAGCAGTACTTC
>.|14|.|TRBV19|TRBJ1-5
CASSILGKNQPQHF
TGTGCCAGTAGTATCCTTGGCAAGAATCAGCCCCAGCATTTT
>TRBD2|14|.|TRBV19|TRBJ2-7
CASSWTSGTYEQYF
TGTGCCAGTTCTTGGACTAGCGGGACCTACGAGCAGTACTTC
>.|15|.|TRBV6-5|TRBJ1-4
CASTDEPGANEKLFF
TGTGCCAGCACCGACGAGCCAGGGGCTAATGAAAAACTGTTTTTT
>TRBD2|16|.|TRBV28|TRBJ2-3
CASTPLAGVPQDTQYF
TGTGCCAGCACCCCTCTAGCGGGAGTACCGCAAGATACGCAGTATTTT
>TRBD2|15|.|TRBV29-1|TRBJ2-5
CSVDSLAGVGETQYF
TGCAGCGTAGACAGTCTAGCGGGGGTCGGAGAGACCCAGTACTTC
>TRBD1|16|.|TRBV4-1|TRBJ2-5
CASSPGQGRLQETQYF
TGCGCCAGCAGCCCGGGACAGGGGAGGCTCCAAGAGACCCAGTACTTC
>TRBD2|15|few|TRBV11-3|TRBJ2-1
CASSLTGGSYNEQFF
TGTGCCAGCAGCTTAACGGGGGGCTCCTACAATGAGCAGTTCTTC
>.|18|once|TRBV27|TRBJ1-1
CASIIRGAPPLLNTEAFF
TGTGCCAGCATCATTCGGGGGGCCCCACCACTTTTAAACACTGAAGCTTTCTTT
>.|14|.|TRBV6-6|TRBJ1-6
CASSYFDGNSPLHF
TGTGCCAGCAGTTACTTCGACGGTAATTCACCCCTCCACTTT
>.|16|.|TRBV19|TRBJ2-2
CASSIIRTRKHRGAVF
TGTGCCAGTAGTATAATCAGGACAAGGAAACACCGGGGAGCTGTTTTT
>.|15|.|TRBV29-1|TRBJ2-1
CSVELGGRLINEQFF
TGCAGCGTTGAATTGGGTGGTCGGCTAATCAATGAGCAGTTCTTC
>TRBD1|15|.|TRBV6-6|TRBJ1-2
CASSSNLQGGYGYTF
TGTGCCAGCAGTTCTAATTTGCAGGGGGGCTATGGCTACACCTTC
>.|13|.|TRBV7-9|TRBJ2-7
CASSLVGDDEQYF
TGTGCCAGCAGCTTAGTGGGGGATGACGAGCAGTACTTC